This TCR beta chain was sequenced for a study of T-cell reconstitution after alpha-beta-depleted transplantation in children. Trimming removed 0 bases from V and 5 bases from J, with 9 bases in between. This CDR3 region has 13 residues. Germline loops: CDR1 SGHRS, CDR2 YFSETQ. A TCRbeta library incorporating unique molecular identifiers was prepared. TCRdb reprocessed the PCR reads via MiXCR and lists one record per CDR3 protein. Of roughly 300,000 distinct CDR3 sequences in the sample, about 9.3% were seen once. The sample consisted of PBMCs from the stem cell graft donor, taken from the stem cell graft. The TCR originated in a human donor who donated a stem cell graft to a child with acute lymphoblastic leukemia. The genes are TRBV5-1 and TRBJ2-7; D might be TRBD1 (6 bases). CDR3 nucleotide sequence: TGCGCCAGCAGCTTGGAGCGGACAGACGAGCAGTACTTC. Amino acid sequence: CASSLERTDEQYF.